This passage covers 14 T cell receptor beta chains from one sample sequenced in a study of OX40 agonist ivuxolimab in advanced cancers. Sequencing was performed with immunoSEQ multiplex PCR; in TCRdb, only in-frame clones are kept and a portion is missing. Among 98,000 or so clones, roughly 80% were seen once, and the ten largest hold approximately 1.5%. This specimen was CD4+ or CD8+ T cells sorted from blood, taken in a trial of the OX40 agonist ivuxolimab. These TCRs come from an adult with an advanced solid tumor such as melanoma, head and neck, liver or kidney cancer.

This chain connects TRBV9 to TRBJ2-1, with 7 bases fitting TRBD2. Germline CDR1 SGDLS, CDR2 YYNGEE. The CDR3 contains 15 residues. Germline trimming cut 4 bases from V and 7 bases from J; bases unmatched to any gene: 11. CDR3 in DNA: TGTGCCAGCAGCCCCCGAGGGCTGGGGGGGAATGAGCAGTTCTTC. This sequence encodes CASSPRGLGGNEQFF.

There are many counts of this clone. The V gene is TRBV28, the J gene TRBJ2-7; D may be TRBD2 (5 bases). CDR3 length: 13 residues. V shed 1 base and J shed 9 bases, with 13 bases lying between them. The germline CDR1 and CDR2 sequences are MDHEN and SYDVKM. CDR3 DNA sequence: TGTGCCAGCAGTTTATCTAGAGGAGCGGTGCAGTACTTC. Amino acids: CASSLSRGAVQYF.

J is TRBJ2-2 and V is TRBV19; 13 positions agree with TRBD2. The trim removed 2 bases at V and 6 bases at J, leaving 3 bases unmatched. Germline V CDR1 and CDR2: LNHDA, SQIVND (reference sequence). The CDR3 spans 16 residues. CDR3 sequence reads: CASSILTSGGAGELFF. In nucleotides, the CDR3 is TGTGCCAGTAGTATACTAACTAGCGGGGGGGCCGGGGAGCTGTTTTTT.

This chain joins TRBV19 and TRBJ1-1; D gene ambiguous. The CDR3 contains 11 residues. V was pared by 6 bases and J by 1 base, with 3 bases between. Germline-derived CDR1 and CDR2 are LNHDA and SQIVND (reference sequence). The CDR3 DNA reads TGTGCCAGTAGGGCGAACACTGAAGCTTTCTTT. It specifies CASRANTEAFF. Combining the CDR3 with reference TRBV19 and TRBJ1-1 gives the whole variable domain DGGITQSPKYLFRKEGQNVTLSCEQNLNHDAMYWYRQDPGQGLRLIYYSQIVNDFQKGDIAEGYSVSREKKESFPLTVTSAQKNPTAFYLCASRANTEAFFGQGTRLTVV.

This chain links TRBV19 with TRBJ1-2, with D uncertain. Trimming stripped 5 bases from V and 0 bases from J, with 4 bases between. The germline V gene encodes CDR1 LNHDA and CDR2 SQIVND (reference sequence). This CDR3 comprises 12 residues. The CDR3 DNA reads as TGTGCCAGTAGTCCGGCTAACTATGGCTACACCTTC. It encodes CASSPANYGYTF.

V is TRBV7-2 and J is TRBJ1-3; D is possibly TRBD1 (5 bases). This CDR3 comprises 16 residues. V was cut by 1 base and J by 0 bases, with 10 bases left in between. Germline assignment: CDR1 SGHTA and CDR2 FQGNSA. CDR3: CASSLDAGPSGNTIYF. The DNA for the CDR3 is TGTGCCAGCAGCTTAGACGCAGGGCCCTCTGGAAACACCATATATTTT.

The genes are TRBV5-1 and TRBJ2-7, with 9 bases matching TRBD1. Per germline, CDR1 SGHRS and CDR2 YFSETQ. J gave up 5 bases and V 0 bases, and 9 bases lay outside the gene matches. This CDR3 contains 16 residues. The CDR3 DNA sequence: TGCGCCAGCAGCTTGGGAGGGACAGGGTCCTTCCACGAGCAGTACTTC. Protein: CASSLGGTGSFHEQYF.

V usage is TRBV28 and J usage is TRBJ1-2; D uncertain. V shed 2 bases and J shed 5 bases, with 9 bases lying between them. This CDR3 contains 13 residues. In germline, CDR1 is MDHEN, CDR2 SYDVKM. The CDR3 reads CASSLEAAYGYTF. The CDR3 DNA is TGTGCCAGCAGTTTAGAGGCAGCGTATGGCTACACCTTC.

This chain's CDR3 is CASSRGAANEKLFF. Here the CDR3 DNA reads TGTGCCAGCAGCCGGGGTGCGGCTAATGAAAAACTGTTTTTT. This chain connects TRBV7-9 to TRBJ1-4; no definite D call. The CDR3 is made up of 14 amino acids. Trimming took 5 bases from V and 3 from J, leaving 10 bases between them. Germline CDR1 and CDR2: SEHNR and FQNEAQ (reference sequence). The entire variable domain, with the rest obtained from reference TRBV7-9 and TRBJ1-4, is as follows: DTGVSQNPRHKITKRGQNVTFRCDPISEHNRLYWYRQTLGQGPEFLTYFQNEAQLEKSRLLSDRFSAERPKGSFSTLEIQRTEQGDSAMYLCASSRGAANEKLFFGSGTQLSVL.

CDR3 region: CASSLASDRGLGANVLTF. In DNA form, the CDR3 reads TGTGCCAGCAGCTTGGCCAGTGACAGGGGGCTTGGGGCCAACGTCCTGACTTTC. This chain connects TRBV5-4 to TRBJ2-6; TRBD1 aligns across 10 bases. CDR3 length: 18 residues. CDR1 SGHNT and CDR2 YYREEE come from the germline V gene (reference sequence). V dropped 0 bases and J dropped 3; count of bases not matched to a gene: 6.

The rearrangement joins TRBV7-2 to TRBJ2-1, with TRBD2 matching over 12 bases. CDR1 SGHTA and CDR2 FQGNSA come from the germline V gene. Germline trimming cut 5 bases from V and 6 bases from J; bases unmatched to any gene: 8. The CDR3 loop spans 16 amino acids. CDR3 sequence: CASSLTLAGGRNEQFF. The CDR3 region has the DNA TGTGCCAGCAGCCTCACACTAGCGGGGGGCCGCAATGAGCAGTTCTTC.

V and J are TRBV2 and TRBJ2-7; no clear D. The CDR3 is 14 amino acids. Trimming left V 6 bases short and J 10 bases short, with 22 bases between. Germline CDR1 reads SNHLY; CDR2 reads FYNNEI. CDR3 sequence reads: CASSTLRAQVEQYF. CDR3 sequence (DNA): TGTGCCAGCAGCACCTTAAGGGCCCAGGTGGAACAGTACTTC.

This clone was seen just once. This chain joins TRBV5-6 and TRBJ2-5, with 8 bases identical to TRBD1. The CDR3 contains 13 residues. Germline V lookup: CDR1 SGHDT, CDR2 YYEEEE. V lost 3 bases and J lost 4; bases outside the gene matches: 2. The CDR3 sequence: CASSSTGVETQYF. For the CDR3, the DNA is TGTGCCAGCAGCTCGACAGGGGTAGAGACCCAGTACTTC.

The V and J genes are TRBV4-3 and TRBJ2-7, with TRBD1 matching 9 bases. Germline assignment: CDR1 LGHNA and CDR2 YSLEER. The CDR3 is 17 residues long. The ends lost 0 bases at V and 3 bases at J; junction bases unmatched: 9. The CDR3 here is CASSQERAGTGFYEQYF. In nucleotides, the CDR3 is TGCGCCAGCAGCCAAGAGCGAGCCGGGACAGGGTTCTACGAGCAGTACTTC.